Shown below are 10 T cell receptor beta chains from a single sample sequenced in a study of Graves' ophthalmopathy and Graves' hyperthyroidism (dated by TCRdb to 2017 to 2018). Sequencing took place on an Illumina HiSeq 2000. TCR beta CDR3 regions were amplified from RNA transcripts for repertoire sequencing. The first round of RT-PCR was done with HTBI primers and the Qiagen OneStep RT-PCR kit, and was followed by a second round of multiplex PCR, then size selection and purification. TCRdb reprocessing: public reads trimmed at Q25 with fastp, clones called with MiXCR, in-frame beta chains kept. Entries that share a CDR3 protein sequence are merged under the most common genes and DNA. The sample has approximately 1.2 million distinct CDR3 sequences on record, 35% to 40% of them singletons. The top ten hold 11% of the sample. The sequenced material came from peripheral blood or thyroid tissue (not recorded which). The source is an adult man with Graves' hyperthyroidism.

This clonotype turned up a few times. The CDR3 region has the DNA TGCAGCGGGGCGAGGGGGACTAATGAAAAACTGTTTTTT. Translating gives CSGARGTNEKLFF. The genes are TRBV29-1 and TRBJ1-4, with a tentative D call TRBD1 (6 bases). CDR1 and CDR2 from the germline V gene are SQVTM and ANQGSEA. The CDR3 contains 13 residues. V shed 7 bases and J shed 2 bases, with 11 bases lying between them.

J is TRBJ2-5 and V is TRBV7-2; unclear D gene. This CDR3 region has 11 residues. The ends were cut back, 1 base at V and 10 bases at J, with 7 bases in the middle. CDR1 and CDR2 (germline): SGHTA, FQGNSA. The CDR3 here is CASSLGGSQYF. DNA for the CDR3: TGTGCCAGCAGCTTAGGGGGTAGCCAGTACTTC.

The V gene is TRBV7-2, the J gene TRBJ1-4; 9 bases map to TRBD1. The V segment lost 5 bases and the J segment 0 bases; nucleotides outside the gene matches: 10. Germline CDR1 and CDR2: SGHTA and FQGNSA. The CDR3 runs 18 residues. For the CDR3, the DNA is TGTGCCAGCAGCCCGACAGGGGGAATCTTCTCAACTAATGAAAAACTGTTTTTT. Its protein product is CASSPTGGIFSTNEKLFF.

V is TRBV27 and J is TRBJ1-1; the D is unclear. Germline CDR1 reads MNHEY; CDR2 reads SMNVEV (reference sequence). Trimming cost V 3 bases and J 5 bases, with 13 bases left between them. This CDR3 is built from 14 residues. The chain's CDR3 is CASSFTVGSTEAFF. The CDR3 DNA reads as TGTGCCAGCAGTTTCACAGTAGGAAGTACTGAAGCTTTCTTT.

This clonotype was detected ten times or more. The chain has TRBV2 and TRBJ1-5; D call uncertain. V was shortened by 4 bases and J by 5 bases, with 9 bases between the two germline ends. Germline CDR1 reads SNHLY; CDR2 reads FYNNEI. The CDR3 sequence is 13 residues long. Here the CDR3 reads CASSGRADQPQHF. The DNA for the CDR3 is TGTGCCAGCAGTGGGAGGGCAGATCAGCCCCAGCATTTT.

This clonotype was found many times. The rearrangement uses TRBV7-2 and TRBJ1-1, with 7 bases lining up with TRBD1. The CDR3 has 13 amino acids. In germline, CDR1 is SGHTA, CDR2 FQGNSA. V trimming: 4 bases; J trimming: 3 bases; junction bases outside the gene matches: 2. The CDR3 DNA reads TGTGCCAGCAGCTATACAGGGGACACTGAAGCTTTCTTT. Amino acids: CASSYTGDTEAFF.

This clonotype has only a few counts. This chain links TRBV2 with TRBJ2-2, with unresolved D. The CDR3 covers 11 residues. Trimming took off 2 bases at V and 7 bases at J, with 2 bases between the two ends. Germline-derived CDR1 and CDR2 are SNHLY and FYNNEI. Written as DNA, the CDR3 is TGTGCCAGCAGTGAATTCGGGGAGCTGTTTTTT. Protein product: CASSEFGELFF.

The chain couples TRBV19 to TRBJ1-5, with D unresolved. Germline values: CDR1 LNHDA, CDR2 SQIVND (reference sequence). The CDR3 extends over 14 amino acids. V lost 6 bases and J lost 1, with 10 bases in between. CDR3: CASRLWGSNQPQHF. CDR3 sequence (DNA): TGTGCCAGTAGGTTGTGGGGAAGCAATCAGCCCCAGCATTTT.

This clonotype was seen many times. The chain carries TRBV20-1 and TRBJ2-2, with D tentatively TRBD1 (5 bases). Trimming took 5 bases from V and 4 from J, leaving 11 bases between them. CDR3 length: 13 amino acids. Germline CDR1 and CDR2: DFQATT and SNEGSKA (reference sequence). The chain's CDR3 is CSAPQGRTGELFF. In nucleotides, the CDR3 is TGCAGTGCTCCTCAGGGCCGCACCGGGGAGCTGTTTTTT.

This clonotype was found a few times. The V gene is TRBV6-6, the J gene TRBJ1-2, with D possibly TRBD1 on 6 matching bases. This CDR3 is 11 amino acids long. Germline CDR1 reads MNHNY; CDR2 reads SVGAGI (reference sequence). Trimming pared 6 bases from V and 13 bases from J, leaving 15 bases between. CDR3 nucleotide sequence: TGTGCCAGCAGCCAAGGAGGGGGAAGCACCTTC. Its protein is CASSQGGGSTF.